The next 3 T cell receptor beta chains were all read from a single sample in a study of cytomegalovirus exposure and HLA in healthy donors. Researchers ran the PCR with 60 Vbeta and 13 Jbeta primers. TCRdb's table, derived via immunoSEQ multiplex PCR, lists solely in-frame clones and lacks some. The data contain approximately 110,000 clones, over 75% of them seen just once; the ten biggest clones take up 5.4%. Sequencing was performed on PBMCs. The receptors were sampled from a woman in her 30s in good health and CMV-seropositive.

The rearrangement joins TRBV6-5 to TRBJ1-1; TRBD1 matches at 7 bases. The CDR3 is made up of 15 amino acids. Per germline, CDR1 MNHEY and CDR2 SVGAGI. Trimming cost V 0 bases and J 10 bases; bases outside gene matches: 11. CDR3 coding DNA: TGTGCCAGCAGTTACTCTTCACAGGGGCCGCTTCGAGCTTTCTTT. Translated: CASSYSSQGPLRAFF.

The chain carries TRBV5-1 and TRBJ1-6; 8 bases map to TRBD1. The junction had 15 bases not matched to a gene; V was cut back by 2 bases and J by 14 bases. CDR1 is SGHRS and CDR2 is YFSETQ in the germline V gene. The CDR3 spans 16 residues. The CDR3 sequence: CASSLEPGTGLSSLHF. The CDR3 nucleotides read TGCGCCAGCAGCTTAGAACCCGGGACAGGACTATCTTCCCTCCACTTT.

This clone was detected only a few times. The gene calls are TRBV11-2 and TRBJ1-4; 7 bases align to TRBD1. V trimming: 1 base; J trimming: 4 bases; junction bases outside the gene matches: 6. The CDR3 is made up of 16 amino acids. CDR1 and CDR2 from the germline V gene are SGHAT and FQNNGV. The CDR3 DNA reads TGTGCCAGCAGCTTAGTCGGACAGGAGAGTAATGAAAAACTGTTTTTT. It encodes CASSLVGQESNEKLFF.